Listed below are T cell receptor beta chains from one sample, sequenced in a study of OX40 agonist ivuxolimab in advanced cancers. TCRdb's table, derived via immunoSEQ multiplex PCR, lists solely in-frame clones and lacks some. Here the sample spans roughly 150,000 clones, under 95% being singletons. The sequencing here drew on CD4+ or CD8+ T cells sorted from blood, taken in a trial of the OX40 agonist ivuxolimab. The receptors were sampled from an adult with an advanced solid tumor such as melanoma, head and neck, liver or kidney cancer. Each CDR3 is given without its conserved first and last residue. The D gene is left open where the match is weak.

D gene: .
J gene: TRBJ2-5
V gene: TRBV18
CDR3 protein: ASSRETQY

D gene: .
J gene: TRBJ2-7
V gene: TRBV5-4
CDR3 protein: ASSPRQGTYEQY

D gene: .
J gene: TRBJ2-6
V gene: TRBV5-1
CDR3 protein: ASRTDYGGSGANVLT

D gene: TRBD1
J gene: TRBJ1-1
V gene: TRBV4-3
CDR3 protein: ASSPSDRALEAF

D gene: .
J gene: TRBJ2-7
V gene: TRBV7-9
CDR3 protein: ASSLDTGTYEQY

D gene: TRBD1
J gene: TRBJ1-2
V gene: TRBV28
CDR3 protein: ASSSGTAYGYT

D gene: .
J gene: TRBJ1-3
V gene: TRBV4-1
CDR3 protein: ASSQVSVNVAGNTIY

D gene: .
J gene: TRBJ1-3
V gene: TRBV9
CDR3 protein: ASSRPQSGNTIY

D gene: .
J gene: TRBJ2-1
V gene: TRBV2
CDR3 protein: ASSGDGSYNEQF

D gene: TRBD1
J gene: TRBJ1-4
V gene: TRBV12-5
CDR3 protein: ASGLGIGQVGEKLF

D gene: .
J gene: TRBJ2-7
V gene: TRBV7-3
CDR3 protein: ASSFRPKDEQY

D gene: .
J gene: TRBJ1-4
V gene: TRBV6-5
CDR3 protein: ASRQPGTNEKLF

D gene: .
J gene: TRBJ1-3
V gene: TRBV7-2
CDR3 protein: ASSLAGSGNTIY

D gene: TRBD1
J gene: TRBJ2-7
V gene: TRBV27
CDR3 protein: ASSRYYRDSDEQY

D gene: .
J gene: TRBJ2-1
V gene: TRBV6-1
CDR3 protein: ASTGVVSYNEQF

D gene: .
J gene: TRBJ1-5
V gene: TRBV5-1
CDR3 protein: ASSWGPVNQPQH

D gene: TRBD1
J gene: TRBJ1-2
V gene: TRBV6-6
CDR3 protein: ATRQGANYGYT

D gene: .
J gene: TRBJ1-1
V gene: TRBV10-3
CDR3 protein: AISEEVSTEAF

D gene: .
J gene: TRBJ2-3
V gene: TRBV7-9
CDR3 protein: ASSPRGGGPTDTQY

D gene: .
J gene: TRBJ2-3
V gene: TRBV9
CDR3 protein: ASSVGQGTDTQY

D gene: .
J gene: TRBJ1-5
V gene: TRBV27
CDR3 protein: ASSLKQPQH

D gene: .
J gene: TRBJ2-2
V gene: TRBV6-5
CDR3 protein: ASSRRDLLRGELF

D gene: .
J gene: TRBJ1-1
V gene: TRBV7-9
CDR3 protein: ASSLGTIRAEAF

D gene: .
J gene: TRBJ2-3
V gene: TRBV9
CDR3 protein: ASSVASPRASTDTQY

D gene: .
J gene: TRBJ2-5
V gene: TRBV15
CDR3 protein: ATSRAQETQY

D gene: .
J gene: TRBJ2-7
V gene: TRBV5-1
CDR3 protein: ASSPGALREQY

D gene: .
J gene: TRBJ1-4
V gene: TRBV18
CDR3 protein: ASSPAIEGPNEKLF

D gene: TRBD1
J gene: TRBJ2-7
V gene: TRBV27
CDR3 protein: ASSWGQFYEQY

D gene: TRBD2
J gene: TRBJ2-7
V gene: TRBV4-1
CDR3 protein: ASSQGWTSGSSYEQY

D gene: .
J gene: TRBJ2-1
V gene: TRBV29-1
CDR3 protein: SVDRRVSYNEQF

D gene: .
J gene: TRBJ2-7
V gene: TRBV29-1
CDR3 protein: SAVSSYEQY

D gene: .
J gene: TRBJ2-3
V gene: TRBV5-4
CDR3 protein: ASSLSGVSTDTQY

D gene: .
J gene: TRBJ1-1
V gene: TRBV7-6
CDR3 protein: ASSLEGRGNTEAF

D gene: .
J gene: TRBJ2-1
V gene: TRBV2
CDR3 protein: ASSVSGTRRGVNEQF

D gene: .
J gene: TRBJ2-7
V gene: TRBV6-5
CDR3 protein: ASSYSALDSYEQY

D gene: .
J gene: TRBJ1-1
V gene: TRBV4-3
CDR3 protein: ASSQGGGGNTEAF

D gene: TRBD1
J gene: TRBJ2-7
V gene: TRBV10-3
CDR3 protein: AISELGQVGSYEQY

D gene: TRBD1
J gene: TRBJ2-7
V gene: TRBV28
CDR3 protein: ASSSPRRQGSYEQY

D gene: .
J gene: TRBJ2-7
V gene: TRBV20-1
CDR3 protein: SASRYYEQY

D gene: .
J gene: TRBJ2-1
V gene: TRBV19
CDR3 protein: ASSYLSEQF

D gene: .
J gene: TRBJ1-1
V gene: TRBV29-1
CDR3 protein: SVRDSGTEAF